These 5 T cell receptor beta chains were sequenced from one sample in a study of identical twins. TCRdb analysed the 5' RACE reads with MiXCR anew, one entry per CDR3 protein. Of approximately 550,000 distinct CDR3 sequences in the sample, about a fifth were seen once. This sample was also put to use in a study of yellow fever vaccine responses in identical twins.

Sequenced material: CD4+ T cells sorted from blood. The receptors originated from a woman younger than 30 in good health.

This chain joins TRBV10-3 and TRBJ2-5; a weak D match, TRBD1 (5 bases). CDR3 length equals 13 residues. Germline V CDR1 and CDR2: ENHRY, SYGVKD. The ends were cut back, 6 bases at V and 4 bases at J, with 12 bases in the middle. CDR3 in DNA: TGTGCCATCAGACCAGGGTTAGGAGAGACCCAGTACTTC. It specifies CAIRPGLGETQYF.

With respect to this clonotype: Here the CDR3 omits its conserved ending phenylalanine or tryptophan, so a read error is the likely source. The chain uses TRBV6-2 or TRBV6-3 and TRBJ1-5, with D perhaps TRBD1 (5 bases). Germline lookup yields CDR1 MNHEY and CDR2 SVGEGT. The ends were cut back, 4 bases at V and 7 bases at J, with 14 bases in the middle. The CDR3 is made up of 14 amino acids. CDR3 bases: TGTGCCAGCAGTTCCTTTGGGGGTAACCAGCCCCAGCATTTA. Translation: CASSSFGGNQPQHL.

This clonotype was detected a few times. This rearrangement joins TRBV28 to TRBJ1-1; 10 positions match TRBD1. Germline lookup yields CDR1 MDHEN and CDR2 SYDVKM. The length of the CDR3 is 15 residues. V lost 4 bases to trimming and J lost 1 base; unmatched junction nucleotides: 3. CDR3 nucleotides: TGTGCCAGCAGTTACGGGGACAGGGGGAACACTGAAGCTTTCTTT. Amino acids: CASSYGDRGNTEAFF.

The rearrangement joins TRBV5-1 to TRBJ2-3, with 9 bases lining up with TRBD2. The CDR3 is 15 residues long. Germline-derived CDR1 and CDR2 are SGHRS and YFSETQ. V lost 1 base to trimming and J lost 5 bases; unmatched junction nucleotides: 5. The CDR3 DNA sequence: TGCGCCAGCAGCTTGAGGGGACTAGCTTTAGATACGCAGTATTTT. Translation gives CASSLRGLALDTQYF.

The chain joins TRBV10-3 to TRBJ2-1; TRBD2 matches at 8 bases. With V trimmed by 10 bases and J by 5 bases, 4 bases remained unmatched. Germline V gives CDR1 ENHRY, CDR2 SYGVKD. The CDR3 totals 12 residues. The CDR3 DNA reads TGTGCCACTTTAGCGGGGAACAATGAGCAGTTCTTC. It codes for CATLAGNNEQFF.